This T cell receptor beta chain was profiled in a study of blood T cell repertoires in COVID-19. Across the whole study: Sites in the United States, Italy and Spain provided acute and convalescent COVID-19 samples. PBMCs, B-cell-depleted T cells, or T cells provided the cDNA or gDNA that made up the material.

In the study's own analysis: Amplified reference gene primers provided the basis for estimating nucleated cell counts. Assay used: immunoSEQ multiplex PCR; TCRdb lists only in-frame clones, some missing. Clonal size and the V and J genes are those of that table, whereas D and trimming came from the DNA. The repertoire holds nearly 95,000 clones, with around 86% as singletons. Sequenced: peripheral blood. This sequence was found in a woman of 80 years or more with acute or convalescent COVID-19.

In DNA, the CDR3 is TGTGCCAGCAGCTTGCTGACGGGAAACCCAATAGCTTTCTTT. It translates to CASSLLTGNPIAFF. The chain recombines TRBV5-8 with TRBJ1-1; D unresolved. V lost 1 base to trimming and J lost 10 bases, with 17 bases between them. The CDR3 length is 14 residues. Germline CDR1 is SGHTS and CDR2 is YDEGEE. The variable domain in full, with the rest retrieved from reference TRBV5-8 and TRBJ1-1, is EAGVTQSPTHLIKTRGQQATLRCSPISGHTSVYWYQQALGLGLQFLLWYDEGEERNRGNFPPRFSGRQFPNYSSELNVNALELEDSALYLCASSLLTGNPIAFFGQGTRLTVV.